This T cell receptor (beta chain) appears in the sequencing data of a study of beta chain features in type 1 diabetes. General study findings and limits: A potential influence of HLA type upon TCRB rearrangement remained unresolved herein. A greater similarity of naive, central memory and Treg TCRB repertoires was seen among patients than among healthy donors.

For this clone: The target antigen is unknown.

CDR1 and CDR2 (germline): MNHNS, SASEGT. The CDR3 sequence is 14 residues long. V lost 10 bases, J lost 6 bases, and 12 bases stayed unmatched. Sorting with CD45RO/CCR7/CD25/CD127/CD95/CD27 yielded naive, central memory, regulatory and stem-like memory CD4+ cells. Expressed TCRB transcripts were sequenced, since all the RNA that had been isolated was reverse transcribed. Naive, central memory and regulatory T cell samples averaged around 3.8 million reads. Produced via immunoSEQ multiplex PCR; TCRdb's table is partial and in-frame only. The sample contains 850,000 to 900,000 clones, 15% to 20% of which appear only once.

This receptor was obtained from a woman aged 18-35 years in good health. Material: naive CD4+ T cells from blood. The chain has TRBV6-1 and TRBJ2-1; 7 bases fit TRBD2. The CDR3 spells CAIWGGFSGNEQFF. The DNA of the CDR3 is TGTGCCATCTGGGGGGGATTCTCGGGCAATGAGCAGTTCTTC.